Following are 28 T cell receptor beta chains from one sample sequenced in a study of monozygotic twins with inflammatory bowel disease. TCRdb reprocessed the 5' RACE reads, with one entry per CDR3 protein and no DNA. Its listing shows fewer than 550,000 distinct CDR3 sequences. The sample taken for sequencing was blood. The receptors originated from a human donor with ulcerative colitis or Crohn's disease, or a healthy co-twin of an affected twin (not recorded which).

The CDR3 spells CASSLYGGRETQYF. The chain links TRBV7-2 to TRBJ2-5; TCRdb picks TRBD1, but there is no DNA to check that call. CDR1 SGHTA and CDR2 FQGNSA come from the germline V gene. The CDR3 sequence is 14 residues long.

The V call is TRBV4-1, the J call TRBJ2-1; the D gene TCRdb calls, TRBD1, cannot be checked with no DNA. The germline V gene encodes CDR1 MGHRA and CDR2 YSYEKL. This CDR3 has 13 amino acids. The CDR3: CASSRNLGLEQFF.

The chain is built from TRBV9 and TRBJ2-1; absent DNA, TCRdb's TRBD2 call cannot be checked. Germline CDR1 and CDR2: SGDLS and YYNGEE. The CDR3 runs to 14 residues. The CDR3 protein is CASSVGRVLGEQFF.

The chain joins TRBV3-1 to TRBJ2-7; TCRdb names TRBD2, which stays unverified in the absence of DNA. CDR3 length equals 15 residues. The germline gives CDR1 LGHDT, CDR2 YNNKEL (reference sequence). CDR3 amino acids: CASSQDPTSLSEQYF.

The V and J genes are TRBV7-9 and TRBJ2-1; TCRdb picks TRBD2, but there is no DNA to check that call. This CDR3 spans 17 amino acids. Looked up from germline, CDR1 is SEHNR and CDR2 is FQNEAQ (reference sequence). This chain's CDR3 is CASSLEFSAFKNNEQFF.

This rearrangement joins TRBV7-9 to TRBJ1-6; TCRdb outputs TRBD1, but without DNA this stays unchecked. Germline V gene lookup returns CDR1 SEHNR and CDR2 FQNEAQ (reference sequence). The CDR3 totals 16 residues. CDR3 region: CASSSTRVIGYSPLHF. Supplemented by reference TRBV7-9 and TRBJ1-6, the full variable domain reads DTGVSQNPRHKITKRGQNVTFRCDPISEHNRLYWYRQTLGQGPEFLTYFQNEAQLEKSRLLSDRFSAERPKGSFSTLEIQRTEQGDSAMYLCASSSTRVIGYSPLHFGNGTRLTVT.

The chain carries TRBV12-3 or TRBV12-4 and TRBJ2-3; TCRdb's assignment of TRBD1 cannot be checked, as there is no DNA. CDR3 size: 15 residues. The CDR3 sequence: CASSLQGRSTDTQYF.

This chain joins TRBV7-2 and TRBJ1-6. The CDR3 totals 15 residues. Per germline, CDR1 SGHTA and CDR2 FQGNSA. The CDR3 loop reads CASSLGMARSSPLHF.

The V call is TRBV20-1, the J call TRBJ2-1. Germline V CDR1 and CDR2: DFQATT, SNEGSKA (reference sequence). This CDR3 has 13 residues. CDR3 sequence: CSASSADGNEQFF.

V is TRBV7-3 and J is TRBJ2-2. The CDR3 sequence is 14 residues long. Germline V gives CDR1 SGHTA, CDR2 FQGTGA. The CDR3 sequence: CASSLQFRTGELFF.

This chain connects TRBV4-3 to TRBJ2-7; as DNA is missing, the TRBD1 call by TCRdb cannot be tested. Germline CDR1 and CDR2: LGHNA and YSLEER. The CDR3 is 14 residues long. CDR3 region: CASSQGESGYEQYF.

The J gene is TRBJ2-7, the V gene TRBV5-1; without DNA, the TCRdb call of TRBD2 cannot be checked. This CDR3 is built from 14 residues. From germline, CDR1 is SGHRS and CDR2 YFSETQ. CDR3 loop: CASRPWTSGYEQYF.

J is TRBJ2-2 and V is TRBV5-1; the D call of TRBD2 rests on TCRdb alone, since no DNA is present to check it. Per germline, CDR1 SGHRS and CDR2 YFSETQ. CDR3 size: 19 residues. The CDR3 here is CASSFRPRPAGHNTGELFF.

The chain recombines TRBV7-2 with TRBJ2-3; without DNA, the TCRdb call of TRBD2 cannot be checked. The CDR3 is made up of 16 amino acids. Looked up from germline, CDR1 is SGHTA and CDR2 is FQGNSA. Here the CDR3 reads CASSPGGSAITDTQYF. Filled out from reference TRBV7-2 and TRBJ2-3, the complete variable domain reads GAGVSQSPSNKVTEKGKDVELRCDPISGHTALYWYRQSLGQGLEFLIYFQGNSAPDKSGLPSDRFSAERTGGSVSTLTIQRTQQEDSAVYLCASSPGGSAITDTQYFGPGTRLTVL.

V usage is TRBV14 and J usage is TRBJ2-4. This CDR3 comprises 13 residues. The germline CDR1 and CDR2 sequences are SGHDN and FVKESK. CDR3 amino acids: CASSHGGKNIQYF.

This chain joins TRBV19 and TRBJ1-3. CDR1 LNHDA and CDR2 SQIVND come from the germline V gene (reference sequence). This CDR3 is built from 15 residues. This chain's CDR3 is CATRRAPGLRNTIYF.

CDR3 sequence: CAISKQTGFEAFF. The chain employs TRBV10-3 and TRBJ1-1; the TRBD1 assignment by TCRdb is unverifiable without DNA. Germline V CDR1 and CDR2: ENHRY, SYGVKD. The CDR3 spans 13 residues.

The CDR3 protein is CASKTTGGSGSNQPQHF. The chain uses TRBV19 and TRBJ1-5; TCRdb's D call of TRBD1 is untestable without DNA. This CDR3 contains 17 residues. Germline assignment: CDR1 LNHDA and CDR2 SQIVND (reference sequence).

This chain uses TRBV6-5 with TRBJ2-5; there is no DNA to check the TCRdb D call of TRBD2. CDR3 length equals 14 residues. Germline V CDR1 and CDR2: MNHEY, SVGAGI. CDR3: CASSYGTNQETQYF.

The V call is TRBV20-1, the J call TRBJ2-1; TCRdb proposes TRBD2, but this gene call is untestable without DNA. This CDR3 has 15 amino acids. Germline CDR1 reads DFQATT; CDR2 reads SNEGSKA (reference sequence). This CDR3 is CSAVGAGGFDEGQFF.

The rearrangement uses TRBV19 and TRBJ2-1; TCRdb's D call, TRBD1, is unchecked because there is no DNA. CDR1 LNHDA and CDR2 SQIVND come from the germline V gene (reference sequence). The CDR3 is made up of 14 amino acids. CDR3 amino acids: CASSLVGAGNEQFF.

The V gene is TRBV7-2, the J gene TRBJ2-7. CDR1 SGHTA and CDR2 FQGNSA come from the germline V gene. The CDR3 length is 11 residues. CDR3 sequence reads: CASSLSDEQYF.

The CDR3 reads CASSPRRSDEKLFF. The chain has TRBV5-1 and TRBJ1-4. The V gene's germline CDR1 is SGHRS and CDR2 YFSETQ. The CDR3 extends over 14 amino acids.

V usage is TRBV2 and J usage is TRBJ2-1; TCRdb picks TRBD1, but there is no DNA to check that call. Germline CDR1 is SNHLY and CDR2 is FYNNEI. The CDR3 spans 13 residues. Here the CDR3 reads CASAGGQSNEQFF.

The V and J genes are TRBV15 and TRBJ2-5. The CDR3 runs 14 residues. Germline lookup yields CDR1 LNHNV and CDR2 YYDKDF (reference sequence). CDR3 sequence: CATSRDLSEETQYF. Filled out from reference TRBV15 and TRBJ2-5, the complete variable domain reads DAMVIQNPRYQVTQFGKPVTLSCSQTLNHNVMYWYQQKSSQAPKLLFHYYDKDFNNEADTPDNFQSRRPNTSFCFLDIRSPGLGDTAMYLCATSRDLSEETQYFGPGTRLLVL.

The chain recombines TRBV7-9 with TRBJ2-7; with no DNA, the TCRdb D assignment of TRBD1 cannot be verified. Germline V gene lookup returns CDR1 SEHNR and CDR2 FQNEAQ (reference sequence). This CDR3 has 15 amino acids. Here the CDR3 reads CASSLWGTGEYEQYF.

The gene calls are TRBV20-1 and TRBJ1-1; TCRdb proposes TRBD1, but this gene call is untestable without DNA. This CDR3 contains 12 residues. Germline CDR1 is DFQATT and CDR2 is SNEGSKA (reference sequence). The CDR3 protein is CSAGQGFTEAFF.

The V gene is TRBV19, the J gene TRBJ2-1; TCRdb names TRBD2, which stays unverified in the absence of DNA. This CDR3 is 17 amino acids long. Germline V gene data show CDR1 as LNHDA and CDR2 as SQIVND (reference sequence). The CDR3 sequence is CASSGRGGLASYNEQFF.